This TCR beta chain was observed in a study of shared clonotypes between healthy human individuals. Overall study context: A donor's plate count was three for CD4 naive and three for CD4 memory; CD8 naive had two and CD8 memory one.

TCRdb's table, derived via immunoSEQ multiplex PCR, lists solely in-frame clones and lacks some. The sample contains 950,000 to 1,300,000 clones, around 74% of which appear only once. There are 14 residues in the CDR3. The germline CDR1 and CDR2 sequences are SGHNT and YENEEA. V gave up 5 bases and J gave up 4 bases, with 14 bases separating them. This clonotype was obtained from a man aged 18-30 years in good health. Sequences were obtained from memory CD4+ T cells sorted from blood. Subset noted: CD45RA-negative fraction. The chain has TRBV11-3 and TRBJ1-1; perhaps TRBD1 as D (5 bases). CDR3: CASSAQARGTEAFF. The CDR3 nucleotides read TGTGCCAGCAGCGCACAGGCGAGAGGCACTGAAGCTTTCTTT.